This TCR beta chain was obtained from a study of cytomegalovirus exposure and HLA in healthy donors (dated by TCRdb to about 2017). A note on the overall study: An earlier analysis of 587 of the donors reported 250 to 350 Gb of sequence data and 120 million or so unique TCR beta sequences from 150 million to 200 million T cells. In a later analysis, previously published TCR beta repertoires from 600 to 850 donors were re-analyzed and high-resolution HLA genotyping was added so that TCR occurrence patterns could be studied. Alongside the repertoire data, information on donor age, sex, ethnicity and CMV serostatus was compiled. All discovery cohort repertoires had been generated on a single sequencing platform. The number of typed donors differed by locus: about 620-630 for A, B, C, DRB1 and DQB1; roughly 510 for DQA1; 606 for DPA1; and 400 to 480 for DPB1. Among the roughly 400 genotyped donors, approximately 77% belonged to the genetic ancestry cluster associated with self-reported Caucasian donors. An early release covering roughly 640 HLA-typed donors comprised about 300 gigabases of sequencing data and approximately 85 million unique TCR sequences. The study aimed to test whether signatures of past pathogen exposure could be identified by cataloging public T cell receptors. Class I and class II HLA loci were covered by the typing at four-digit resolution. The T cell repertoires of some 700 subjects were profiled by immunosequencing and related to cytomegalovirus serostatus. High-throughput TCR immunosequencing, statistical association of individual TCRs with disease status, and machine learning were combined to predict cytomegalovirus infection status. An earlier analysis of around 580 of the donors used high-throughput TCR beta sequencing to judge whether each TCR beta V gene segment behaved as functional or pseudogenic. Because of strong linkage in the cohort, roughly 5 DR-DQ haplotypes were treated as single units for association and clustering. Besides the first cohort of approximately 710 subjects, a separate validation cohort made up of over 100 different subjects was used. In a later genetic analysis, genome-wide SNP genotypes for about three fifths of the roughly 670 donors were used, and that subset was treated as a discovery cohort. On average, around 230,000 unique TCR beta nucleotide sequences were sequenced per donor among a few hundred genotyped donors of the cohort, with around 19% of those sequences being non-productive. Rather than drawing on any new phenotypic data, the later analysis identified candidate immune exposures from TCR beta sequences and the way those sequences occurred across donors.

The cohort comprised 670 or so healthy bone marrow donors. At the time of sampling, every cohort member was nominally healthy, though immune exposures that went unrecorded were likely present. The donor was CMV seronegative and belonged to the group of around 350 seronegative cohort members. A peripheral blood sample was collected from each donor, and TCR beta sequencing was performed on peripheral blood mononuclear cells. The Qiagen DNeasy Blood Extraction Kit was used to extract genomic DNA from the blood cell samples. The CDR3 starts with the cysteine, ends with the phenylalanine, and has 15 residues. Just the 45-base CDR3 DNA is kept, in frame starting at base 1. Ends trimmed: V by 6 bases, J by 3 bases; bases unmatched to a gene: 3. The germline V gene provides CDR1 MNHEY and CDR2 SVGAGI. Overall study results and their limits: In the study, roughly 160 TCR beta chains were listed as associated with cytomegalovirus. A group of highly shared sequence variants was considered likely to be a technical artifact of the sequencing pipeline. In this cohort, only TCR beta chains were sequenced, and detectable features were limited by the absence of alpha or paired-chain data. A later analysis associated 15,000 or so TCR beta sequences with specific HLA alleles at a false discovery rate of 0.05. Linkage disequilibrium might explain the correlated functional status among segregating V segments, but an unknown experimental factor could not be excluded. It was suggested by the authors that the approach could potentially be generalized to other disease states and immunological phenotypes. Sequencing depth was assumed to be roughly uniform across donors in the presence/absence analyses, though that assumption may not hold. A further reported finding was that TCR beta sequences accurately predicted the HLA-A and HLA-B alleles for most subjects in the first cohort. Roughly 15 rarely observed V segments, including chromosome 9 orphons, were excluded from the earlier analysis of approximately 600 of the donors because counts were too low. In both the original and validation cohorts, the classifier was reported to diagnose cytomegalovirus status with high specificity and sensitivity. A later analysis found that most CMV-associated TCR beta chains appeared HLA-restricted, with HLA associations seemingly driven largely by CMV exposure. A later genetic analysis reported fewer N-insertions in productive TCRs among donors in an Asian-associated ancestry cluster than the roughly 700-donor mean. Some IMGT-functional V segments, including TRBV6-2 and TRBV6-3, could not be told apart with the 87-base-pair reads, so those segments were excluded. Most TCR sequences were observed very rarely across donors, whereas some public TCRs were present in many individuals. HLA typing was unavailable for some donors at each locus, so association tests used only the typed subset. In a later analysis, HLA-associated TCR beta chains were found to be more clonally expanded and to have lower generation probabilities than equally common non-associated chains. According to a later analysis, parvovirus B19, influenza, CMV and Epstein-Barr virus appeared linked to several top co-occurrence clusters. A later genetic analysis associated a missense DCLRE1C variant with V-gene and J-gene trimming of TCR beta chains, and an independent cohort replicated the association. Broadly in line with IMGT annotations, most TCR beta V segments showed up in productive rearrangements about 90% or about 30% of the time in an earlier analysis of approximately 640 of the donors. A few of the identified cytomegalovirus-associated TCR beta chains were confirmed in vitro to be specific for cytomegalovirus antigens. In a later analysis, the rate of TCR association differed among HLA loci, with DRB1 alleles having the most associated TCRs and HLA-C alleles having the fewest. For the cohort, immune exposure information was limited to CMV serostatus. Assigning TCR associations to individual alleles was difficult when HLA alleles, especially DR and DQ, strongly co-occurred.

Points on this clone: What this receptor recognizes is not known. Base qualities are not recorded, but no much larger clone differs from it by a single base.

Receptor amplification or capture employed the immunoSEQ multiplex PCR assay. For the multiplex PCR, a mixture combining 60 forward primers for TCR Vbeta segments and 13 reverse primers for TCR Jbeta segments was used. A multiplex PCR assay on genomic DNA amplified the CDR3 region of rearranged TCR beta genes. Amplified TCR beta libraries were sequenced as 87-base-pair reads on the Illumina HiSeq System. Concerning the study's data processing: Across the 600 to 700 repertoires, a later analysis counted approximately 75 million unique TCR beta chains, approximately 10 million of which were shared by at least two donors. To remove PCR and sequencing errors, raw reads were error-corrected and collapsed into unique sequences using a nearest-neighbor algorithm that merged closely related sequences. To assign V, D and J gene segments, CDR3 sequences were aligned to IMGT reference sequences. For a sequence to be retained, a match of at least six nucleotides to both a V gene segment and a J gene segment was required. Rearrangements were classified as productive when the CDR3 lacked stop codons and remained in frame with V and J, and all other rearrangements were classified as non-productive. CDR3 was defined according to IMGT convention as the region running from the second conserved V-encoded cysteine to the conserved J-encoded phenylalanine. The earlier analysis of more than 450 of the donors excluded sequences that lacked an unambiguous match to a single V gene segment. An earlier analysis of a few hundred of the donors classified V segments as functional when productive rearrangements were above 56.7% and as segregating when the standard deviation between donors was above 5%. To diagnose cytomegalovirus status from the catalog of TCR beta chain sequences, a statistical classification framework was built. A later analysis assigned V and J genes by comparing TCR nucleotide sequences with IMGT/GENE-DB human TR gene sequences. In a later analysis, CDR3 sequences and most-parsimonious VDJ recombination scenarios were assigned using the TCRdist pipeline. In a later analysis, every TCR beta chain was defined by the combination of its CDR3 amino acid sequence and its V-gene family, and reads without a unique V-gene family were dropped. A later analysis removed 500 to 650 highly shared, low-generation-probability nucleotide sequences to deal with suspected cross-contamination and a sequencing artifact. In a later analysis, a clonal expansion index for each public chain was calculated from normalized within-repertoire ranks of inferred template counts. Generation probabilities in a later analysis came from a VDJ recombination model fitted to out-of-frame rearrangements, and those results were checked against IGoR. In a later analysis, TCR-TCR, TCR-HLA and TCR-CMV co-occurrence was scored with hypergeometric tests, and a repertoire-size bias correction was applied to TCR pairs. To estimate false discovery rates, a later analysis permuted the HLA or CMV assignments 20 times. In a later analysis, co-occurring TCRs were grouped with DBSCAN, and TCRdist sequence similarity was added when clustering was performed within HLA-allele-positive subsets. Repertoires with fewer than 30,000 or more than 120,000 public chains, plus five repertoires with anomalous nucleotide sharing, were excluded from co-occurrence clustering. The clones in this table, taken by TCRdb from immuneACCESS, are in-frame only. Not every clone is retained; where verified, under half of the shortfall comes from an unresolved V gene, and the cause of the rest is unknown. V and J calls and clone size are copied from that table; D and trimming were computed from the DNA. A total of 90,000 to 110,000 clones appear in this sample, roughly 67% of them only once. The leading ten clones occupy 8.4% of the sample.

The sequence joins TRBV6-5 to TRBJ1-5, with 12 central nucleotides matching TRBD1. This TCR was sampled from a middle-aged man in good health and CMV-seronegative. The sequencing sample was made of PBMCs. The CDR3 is CASRGQGAANQPQHF. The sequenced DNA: TGTGCCAGCAGGGGACAGGGGGCCGCCAATCAGCCCCAGCATTTT.